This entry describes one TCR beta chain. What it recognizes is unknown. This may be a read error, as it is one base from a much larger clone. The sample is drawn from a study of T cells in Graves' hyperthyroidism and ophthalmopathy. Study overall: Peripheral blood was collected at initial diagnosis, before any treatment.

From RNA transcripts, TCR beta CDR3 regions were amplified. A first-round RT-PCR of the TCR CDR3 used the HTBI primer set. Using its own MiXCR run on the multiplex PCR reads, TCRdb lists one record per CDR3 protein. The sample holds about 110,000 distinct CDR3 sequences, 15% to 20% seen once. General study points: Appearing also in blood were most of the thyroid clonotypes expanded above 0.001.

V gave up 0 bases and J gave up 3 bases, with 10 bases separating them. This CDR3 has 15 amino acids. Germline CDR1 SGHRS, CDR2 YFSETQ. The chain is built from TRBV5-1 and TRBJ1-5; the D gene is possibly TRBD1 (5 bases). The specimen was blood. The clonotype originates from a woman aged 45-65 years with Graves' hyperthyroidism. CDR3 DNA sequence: TGCGCCAGCAGCTTGGAATGGGGACCCAATCAGCCCCAGCATTTT. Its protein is CASSLEWGPNQPQHF.